This passage covers 9 T cell receptor beta chains from one sample sequenced in a study of cytomegalovirus exposure and HLA in healthy donors. Sequenced by immunoSEQ multiplex PCR; TCRdb stores in-frame clones only, minus some. The table shows approximately 170,000 clones, with about 85% occurring only once. The sample taken for sequencing was PBMCs. All receptors come from a man between 18 and 29 years old in good health and CMV-seropositive.

CDR3 region: CASSMTSGGVNEQFF. The CDR3 bases are TGCGCCAGCAGCATGACTAGCGGGGGGGTCAATGAGCAGTTCTTC. The chain carries TRBV5-1 and TRBJ2-1; 14 bases map to TRBD2. CDR1 and CDR2 (germline): SGHRS, YFSETQ. Unmatched junction bases numbered 3, after V lost 4 bases and J lost 6 bases. This CDR3 comprises 15 residues. Based on the CDR3 plus reference TRBV5-1 and TRBJ2-1, the full variable domain is KAGVTQTPRYLIKTRGQQVTLSCSPISGHRSVSWYQQTPGQGLQFLFEYFSETQRNKGNFPGRFSGRQFSNSRSEMNVSTLELGDSALYLCASSMTSGGVNEQFFGPGTRLTVL.

This sequence joins TRBV6-1 and TRBJ2-2; the D gene is possibly TRBD2 (6 bases). Germline lookup yields CDR1 MNHNS and CDR2 SASEGT. This CDR3 contains 12 residues. The V and J ends lost 8 bases and 9 bases respectively, with 13 bases between them. The CDR3 nucleotides read TGTGCCAGCCTAGACGGGGGTCGGGAGCTGTTTTTT. It encodes CASLDGGRELFF.

The chain links TRBV5-4 to TRBJ2-5; D is unclear. Between the trimmed V and J ends, which lost 0 bases and 2 bases, there was a span of 5 bases. Germline values: CDR1 SGHNT, CDR2 YYREEE (reference sequence). The CDR3 is 13 residues long. CDR3 in amino acids: CASSLVGQETQYF. CDR3 coding DNA: TGTGCCAGCAGCTTGGTCGGGCAAGAGACCCAGTACTTC.

With respect to this clone: Other DNA sequences within the sample encode an identical CDR3. This chain joins TRBV18 and TRBJ2-5; weak D call: TRBD2 (6 bases). Trimming shortened V by 3 bases and J by 4 bases, and 9 bases separated the two germline ends. From germline, CDR1 is KGHSH and CDR2 LQKENI. CDR3 length: 13 amino acids. The CDR3 is CASSPGGGETQYF. For the CDR3, the DNA is TGTGCCAGCTCACCGGGGGGTGGAGAGACCCAGTACTTC.

The chain is built from TRBV5-1 and TRBJ1-4; 11 bases are a match to TRBD1. The germline gives CDR1 SGHRS, CDR2 YFSETQ. Trimming at V came to 3 bases and at J to 8 bases, leaving 6 bases not matched to a gene. The CDR3 has 15 residues. CDR3 sequence (DNA): TGCGCCAGCAGCTCGGGGACAGGGGGGGTGGAAAAACTGTTTTTT. Translating it yields CASSSGTGGVEKLFF.

This rearrangement joins TRBV7-9 to TRBJ2-1; 7 bases are shared with TRBD2. This CDR3 has 16 residues. After removal of 1 base from V and 5 bases from J, the junction contained 8 bases not matched to a gene. From germline, CDR1 is SEHNR and CDR2 FQNEAQ (reference sequence). Written as DNA, the CDR3 is TGTGCCAGCAGCTTAGAAGAGGGAGGGCCCAACAATGAGCAGTTCTTC. Translation gives CASSLEEGGPNNEQFF. The full variable domain, with the rest looked up from reference TRBV7-9 and TRBJ2-1, is DTGVSQNPRHKITKRGQNVTFRCDPISEHNRLYWYRQTLGQGPEFLTYFQNEAQLEKSRLLSDRFSAERPKGSFSTLEIQRTEQGDSAMYLCASSLEEGGPNNEQFFGPGTRLTVL.

V gene TRBV2 combines with J gene TRBJ2-2, with 7 bases that match TRBD2. The length of the CDR3 is 15 residues. Germline loops: CDR1 SNHLY, CDR2 FYNNEI. The V and J ends lost 6 bases and 1 base, in that order; junction bases with no gene match: 5. This CDR3 reads CASRGGTMNTGELFF. CDR3 nucleotides: TGTGCCAGCAGGGGGGGGACTATGAACACCGGGGAGCTGTTTTTT. Full variable domain (missing parts from reference TRBV2 and TRBJ2-2): EPEVTQTPSHQVTQMGQEVILRCVPISNHLYFYWYRQILGQKVEFLVSFYNNEISEKSEIFDDQFSVERPDGSNFTLKIRSTKLEDSAMYFCASRGGTMNTGELFFGEGSRLTVL.

This chain connects TRBV19 to TRBJ2-7; the match to TRBD2 covers 7 bases. The CDR3 has 14 residues. After removal of 5 bases from V and 4 bases from J, the junction contained 8 bases not matched to a gene. The germline gives CDR1 LNHDA, CDR2 SQIVND (reference sequence). CDR3 region: CASSVGEGAYEQYF. As DNA, the CDR3 is TGTGCCAGTAGTGTCGGGGAGGGAGCGTACGAGCAGTACTTC.

This clone was found once. The chain is built from TRBV11-3 and TRBJ2-7; weak D call: TRBD2 (5 bases). Germline V gene sequence: CDR1 SGHNT, CDR2 YENEEA. The CDR3 sequence is 13 residues long. V lost 11 bases to trimming and J lost 2 bases, with 16 bases between them. The CDR3 loop is CASSQGGAYEQYF. CDR3 nucleotides: TGTGCCTCATCACAAGGAGGAGCCTACGAGCAGTACTTC.